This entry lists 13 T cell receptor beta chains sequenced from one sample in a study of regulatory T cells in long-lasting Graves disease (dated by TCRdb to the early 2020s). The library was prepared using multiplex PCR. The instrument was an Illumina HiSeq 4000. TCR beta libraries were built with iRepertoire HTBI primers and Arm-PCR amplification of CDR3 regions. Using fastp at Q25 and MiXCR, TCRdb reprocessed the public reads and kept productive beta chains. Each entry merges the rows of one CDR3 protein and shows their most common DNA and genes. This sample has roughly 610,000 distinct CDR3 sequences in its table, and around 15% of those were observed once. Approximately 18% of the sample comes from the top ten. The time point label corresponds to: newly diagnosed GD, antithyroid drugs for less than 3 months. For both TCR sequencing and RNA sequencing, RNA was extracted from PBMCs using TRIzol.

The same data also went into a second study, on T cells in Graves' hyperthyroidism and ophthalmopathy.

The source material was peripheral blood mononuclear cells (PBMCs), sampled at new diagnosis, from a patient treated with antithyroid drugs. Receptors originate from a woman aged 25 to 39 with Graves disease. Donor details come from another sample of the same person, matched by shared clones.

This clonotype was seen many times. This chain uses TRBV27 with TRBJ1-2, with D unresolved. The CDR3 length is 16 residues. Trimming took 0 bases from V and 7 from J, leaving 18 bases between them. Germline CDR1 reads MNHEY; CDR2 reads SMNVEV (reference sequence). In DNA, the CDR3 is TGTGCCAGCAGTTTATCGTCCGGGGTCGAGGGAGGTGGCTACACCTTC. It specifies CASSLSSGVEGGGYTF.

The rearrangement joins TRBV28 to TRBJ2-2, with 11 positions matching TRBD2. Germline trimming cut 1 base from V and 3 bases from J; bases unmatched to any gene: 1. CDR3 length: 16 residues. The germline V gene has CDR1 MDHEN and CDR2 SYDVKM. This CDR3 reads CASSLLGLADTGELFF. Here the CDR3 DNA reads TGTGCCAGCAGTTTATTGGGACTAGCGGACACCGGGGAGCTGTTTTTT.

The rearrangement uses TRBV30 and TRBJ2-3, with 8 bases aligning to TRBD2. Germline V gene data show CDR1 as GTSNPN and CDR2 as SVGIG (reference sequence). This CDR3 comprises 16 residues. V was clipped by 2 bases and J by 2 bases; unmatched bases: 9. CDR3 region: CAWSRGLAGTTDTQYF. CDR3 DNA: TGTGCCTGGAGTAGGGGCCTAGCGGGCACCACAGATACGCAGTATTTT.

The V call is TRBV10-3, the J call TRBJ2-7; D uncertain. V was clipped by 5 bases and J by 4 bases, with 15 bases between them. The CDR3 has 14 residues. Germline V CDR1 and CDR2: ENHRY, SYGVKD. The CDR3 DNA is TGTGCCATCAGTAGGTTGAGTGTCGATTACGAGCAGTACTTC. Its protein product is CAISRLSVDYEQYF.

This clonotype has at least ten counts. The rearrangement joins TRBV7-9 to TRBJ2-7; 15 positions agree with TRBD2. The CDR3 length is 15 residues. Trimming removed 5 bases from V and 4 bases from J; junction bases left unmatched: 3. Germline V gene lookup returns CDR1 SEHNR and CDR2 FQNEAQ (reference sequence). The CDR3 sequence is CASSPGLAGGYEQYF. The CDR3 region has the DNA TGTGCCAGCAGCCCGGGACTAGCGGGAGGTTACGAGCAGTACTTC.

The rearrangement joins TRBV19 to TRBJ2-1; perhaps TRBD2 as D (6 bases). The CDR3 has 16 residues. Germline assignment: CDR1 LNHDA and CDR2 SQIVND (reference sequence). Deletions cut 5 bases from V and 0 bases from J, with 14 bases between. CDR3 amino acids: CASSLWDFYSYNEQFF. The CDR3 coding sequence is TGTGCCAGTAGTCTGTGGGACTTTTACTCCTACAATGAGCAGTTCTTC.

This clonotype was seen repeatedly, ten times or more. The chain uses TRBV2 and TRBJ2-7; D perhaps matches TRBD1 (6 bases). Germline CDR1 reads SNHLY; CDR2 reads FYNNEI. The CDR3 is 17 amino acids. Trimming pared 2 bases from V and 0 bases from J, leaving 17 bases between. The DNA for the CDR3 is TGTGCCAGCAGTGAAACTTCTCGGCAGGGGTTCTCCTACGAGCAGTACTTC. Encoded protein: CASSETSRQGFSYEQYF.

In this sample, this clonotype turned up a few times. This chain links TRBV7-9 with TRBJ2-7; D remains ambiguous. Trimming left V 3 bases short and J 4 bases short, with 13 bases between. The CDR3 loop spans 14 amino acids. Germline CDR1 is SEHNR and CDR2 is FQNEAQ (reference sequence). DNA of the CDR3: TGTGCCAGCAGCTTGAGGACGGTCGCTTACGAGCAGTACTTC. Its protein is CASSLRTVAYEQYF.

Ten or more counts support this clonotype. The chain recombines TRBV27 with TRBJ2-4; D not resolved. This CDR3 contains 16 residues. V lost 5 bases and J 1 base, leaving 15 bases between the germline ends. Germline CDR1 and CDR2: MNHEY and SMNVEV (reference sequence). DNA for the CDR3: TGTGCCAGCAGTCTCATGATTGGGATGGCCAAAAACATTCAGTACTTC. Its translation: CASSLMIGMAKNIQYF.

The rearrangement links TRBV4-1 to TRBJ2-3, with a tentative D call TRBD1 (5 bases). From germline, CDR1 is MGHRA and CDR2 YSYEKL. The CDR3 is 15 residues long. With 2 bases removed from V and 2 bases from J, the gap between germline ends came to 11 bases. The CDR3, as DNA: TGCGCCAGCAGCCAACCAGACAGCTTCACAGATACGCAGTATTTT. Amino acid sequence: CASSQPDSFTDTQYF.

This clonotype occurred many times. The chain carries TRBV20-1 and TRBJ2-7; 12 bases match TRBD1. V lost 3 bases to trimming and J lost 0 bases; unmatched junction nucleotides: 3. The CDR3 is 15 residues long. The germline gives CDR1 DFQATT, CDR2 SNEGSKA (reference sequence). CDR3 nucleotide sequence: TGCAGTGCTAGGGGACAGGGGGCTGTCTCCTACGAGCAGTACTTC. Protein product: CSARGQGAVSYEQYF.

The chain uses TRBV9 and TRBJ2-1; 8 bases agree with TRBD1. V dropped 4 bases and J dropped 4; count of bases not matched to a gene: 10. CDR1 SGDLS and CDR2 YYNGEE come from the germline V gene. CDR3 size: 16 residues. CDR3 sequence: CASSTRQGSTYNEQFF. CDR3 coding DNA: TGTGCCAGCAGCACCCGACAGGGGAGTACATACAATGAGCAGTTCTTC. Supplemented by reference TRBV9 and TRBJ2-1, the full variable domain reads DSGVTQTPKHLITATGQRVTLRCSPRSGDLSVYWYQQSLDQGLQFLIQYYNGEERAKGNILERFSAQQFPDLHSELNLSSLELGDSALYFCASSTRQGSTYNEQFFGPGTRLTVL.

CDR3 loop: CASSTRPGLAGRGGYNEQFF. The DNA of the CDR3 is TGTGCCAGTAGTACCCGCCCGGGACTAGCGGGGAGGGGGGGTTACAATGAGCAGTTCTTC. V is TRBV19 and J is TRBJ2-1; the match to TRBD2 covers 13 bases. The V gene's germline CDR1 is LNHDA and CDR2 SQIVND (reference sequence). The CDR3 totals 20 residues. V lost 4 bases, J lost 4 bases, and 16 bases stayed unmatched.